This T cell receptor (beta chain) originates from a study of blood T cell repertoires in COVID-19. About the research overall: Spain, Italy and the United States supplied samples that represented acute and convalescent COVID-19.

V gave up 6 bases and J gave up 8 bases; unmatched junction bases: 6. The CDR3 contains 13 residues. Original handling: Researchers report that nucleated cell counts were estimated from reference gene primer amplification. Profiled with immunoSEQ multiplex PCR; TCRdb holds only in-frame clones, not every one. The V and J calls and clone size are taken from that table; D and trimming were inferred from the DNA. The sample gives roughly 99,000 clones, about 86% of which show up once; about 1.9% is in the top ten. This sequence was found in a man aged 45 to 65 with COVID-19, enrolled during active disease. Material: peripheral blood. This chain joins TRBV12-3 or TRBV12-4 and TRBJ1-1; 10 nucleotides align to TRBD1. CDR3 sequence: CASRGQGILEAFF. In DNA form, the CDR3 reads TGTGCCAGCAGGGGACAGGGGATTTTGGAAGCTTTCTTT.